This T cell receptor (beta chain) comes out of a study of monozygotic twins with inflammatory bowel disease (dated by TCRdb to 2018 to 2020). With regard to the full study: The full study comprised around 28 monozygotic twin pairs: nine German pairs (four IBD-concordant, five IBD-discordant) and 19 IBD-discordant Danish pairs. Disease-associated traits were sought mainly through comparisons between IBD patients and their genetically identical healthy co-twins within discordant pairs. Each individual had, on average, about 151 000 unique TCRalpha sequences and 181 000 unique TCRbeta sequences available for analysis.

The protocol used for the library was 5' RACE. Each TCR library was prepared from roughly 3.5 ug of total RNA. For each sample, cDNA synthesis was carried out in eight separate reactions using SMARTScribe reverse transcriptase. Unique molecular identifiers containing a 6-nucleotide sample barcode were introduced through template switching during cDNA synthesis. TCRalpha and TCRbeta cDNA was amplified in two nested PCRs of 16 and 9 cycles, and bead purification was carried out after each PCR. Before amplification, the cDNA was treated with uracil DNA-glycosylase and purified using the QIAquick PCR purification kit. The second PCR was the step at which Illumina TruSeq-compatible adapters and sample-specific barcodes were added. TapeStation and Qubit were used to check library quality and concentration, and 4 to 6 ng of each library went into the pool. Sequencing of pooled libraries was carried out on an Illumina HiSeq2500 single-index Rapid Run using 2 x 100 bp reads and custom sequencing primers. The paper's data handling went like this. UMI-based consensus assembly with MiGEC version 1.2.6 was used to correct PCR and sequencing errors. MiXCR version 2.1.1 was used for V(D)J alignment, clonotype assembly and CDR3 extraction. Gene usage, clonotype sharing and MAIT/NKT TCR abundance were normalised by analysing the top 1000, 10 000 and 20 000 clonotypes per sample. Diversity was computed as the inverse Simpson index with the vegan R package after downsampling to 27 000 UMIs. Paired Mann-Whitney U tests were applied to discordant twin pairs, with Benjamini-Hochberg correction for multiple testing. After the reads were reprocessed by TCRdb, one entry was made per CDR3 protein sequence, with no DNA. These V and J calls originate from TCRdb's pipeline instead of the authors' own analysis. For this sample, the table gives 330,000 or so distinct CDR3 sequences. The top ten clones comprise approximately 2% of the sample.

Study-level results and caveats: Different T cell subtypes could not be distinguished in the analysis. No difference in repertoire similarity was observed between concordant and discordant twins, possibly owing to limited statistical power. Compared with healthy twins, IBD patients shared fewer clonotypes with other individuals, and the difference was most pronounced in patients with signs of disease activity. Differing immunosuppressive treatments among patients may have added background noise and inter-individual variability to the repertoires. The results gave no support for a single strong signal or clonotype linked to IBD. A decrease in TCRbeta repertoire diversity, as measured by inverse Simpson index, was observed in IBD patients compared with their healthy co-twins.

From each donor, an approximately 2.5 ml peripheral blood sample was collected into PAXgene tubes and stored at -80 degrees C. Without any T cell sorting, total RNA was extracted from whole blood using the PAXgene blood miRNA kit on an automated QIAcube. Deep TCRalpha and TCRbeta repertoire profiling with unique molecular barcoding was performed on peripheral blood of monozygotic twin pairs concordant or discordant for inflammatory bowel disease. Smoking habits were recorded for all twin pairs, and each individual was classified as a current, former or never smoker. There are 14 amino acids in the CDR3, from cysteine to phenylalanine inclusive. There is no recorded DNA. Sequences SGDLS (CDR1) and YYNGEE (CDR2) are obtained from the germline V gene. Points on this clonotype: The antigen it recognizes is unknown.

This TCR was recovered from a human donor with ulcerative colitis or Crohn's disease, or a healthy co-twin of an affected twin (not recorded which). The material sequenced was blood. The receptor chain draws on TRBV9 and TRBJ2-7. The CDR3 region has the sequence CASSPMPGSYEQYF.